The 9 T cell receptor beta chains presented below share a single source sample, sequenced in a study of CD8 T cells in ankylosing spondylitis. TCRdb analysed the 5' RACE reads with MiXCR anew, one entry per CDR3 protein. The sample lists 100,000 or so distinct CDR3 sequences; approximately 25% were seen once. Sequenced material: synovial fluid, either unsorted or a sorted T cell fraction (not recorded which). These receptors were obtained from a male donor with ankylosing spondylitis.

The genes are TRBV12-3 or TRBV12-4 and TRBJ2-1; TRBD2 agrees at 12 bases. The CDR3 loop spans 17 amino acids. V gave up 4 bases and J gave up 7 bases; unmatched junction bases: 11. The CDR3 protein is CASSSPTSGSPRNEQFF. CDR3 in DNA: TGTGCCAGCAGTTCCCCGACTAGCGGGAGTCCTAGGAATGAGCAGTTCTTC.

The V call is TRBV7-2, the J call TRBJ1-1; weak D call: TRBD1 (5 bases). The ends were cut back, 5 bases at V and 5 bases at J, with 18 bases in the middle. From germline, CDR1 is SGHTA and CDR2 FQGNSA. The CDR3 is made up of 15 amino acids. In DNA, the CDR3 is TGTGCCAGCAGCCCCATTGAGGGACTCGGTACTGAAGCTTTCTTT. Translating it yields CASSPIEGLGTEAFF.

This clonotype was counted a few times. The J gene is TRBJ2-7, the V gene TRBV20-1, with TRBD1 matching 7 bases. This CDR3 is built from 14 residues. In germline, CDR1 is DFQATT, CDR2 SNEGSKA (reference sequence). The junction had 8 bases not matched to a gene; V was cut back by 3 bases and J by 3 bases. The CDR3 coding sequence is TGCAGTGCTAGCCCGGGACAGATGATCTACGAGCAGTACTTC. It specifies CSASPGQMIYEQYF.

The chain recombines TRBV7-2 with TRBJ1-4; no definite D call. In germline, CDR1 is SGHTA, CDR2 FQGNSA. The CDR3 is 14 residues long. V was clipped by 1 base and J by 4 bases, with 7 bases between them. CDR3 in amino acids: CASSLGGFNEKLFF. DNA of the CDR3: TGTGCCAGCAGCTTAGGTGGTTTTAATGAAAAACTGTTTTTT.

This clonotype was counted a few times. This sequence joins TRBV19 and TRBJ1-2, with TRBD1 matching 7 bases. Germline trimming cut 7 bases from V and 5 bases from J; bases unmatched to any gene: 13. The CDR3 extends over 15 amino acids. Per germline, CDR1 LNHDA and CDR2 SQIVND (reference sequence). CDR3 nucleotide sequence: TGTGCCAGTAAAGCAACAGGGGCCGTGGGTTATGGCTACACCTTC. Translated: CASKATGAVGYGYTF.

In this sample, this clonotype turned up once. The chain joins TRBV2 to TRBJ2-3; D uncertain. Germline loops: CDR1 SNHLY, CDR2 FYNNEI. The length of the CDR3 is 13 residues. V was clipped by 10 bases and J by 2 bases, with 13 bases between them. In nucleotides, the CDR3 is TGTGCCACTACGACGGGTTACACAGATACGCAGTATTTT. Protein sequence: CATTTGYTDTQYF.

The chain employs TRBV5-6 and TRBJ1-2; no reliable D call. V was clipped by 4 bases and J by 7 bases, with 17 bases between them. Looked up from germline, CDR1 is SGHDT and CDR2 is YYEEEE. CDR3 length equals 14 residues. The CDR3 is CASSPYRREGGYTF. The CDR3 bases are TGTGCCAGCAGCCCGTATCGTAGAGAGGGTGGCTACACCTTC. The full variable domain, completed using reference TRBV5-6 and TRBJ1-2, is DAGVTQSPTHLIKTRGQQVTLRCSPKSGHDTVSWYQQALGQGPQFIFQYYEEEERQRGNFPDRFSGHQFPNYSSELNVNALLLGDSALYLCASSPYRREGGYTFGSGTRLTVV.

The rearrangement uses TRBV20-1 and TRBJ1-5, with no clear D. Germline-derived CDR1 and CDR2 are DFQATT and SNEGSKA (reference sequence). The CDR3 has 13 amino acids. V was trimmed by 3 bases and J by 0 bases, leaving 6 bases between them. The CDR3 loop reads CSASSDSNQPQHF. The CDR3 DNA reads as TGCAGTGCTAGCTCAGATAGCAATCAGCCCCAGCATTTT.

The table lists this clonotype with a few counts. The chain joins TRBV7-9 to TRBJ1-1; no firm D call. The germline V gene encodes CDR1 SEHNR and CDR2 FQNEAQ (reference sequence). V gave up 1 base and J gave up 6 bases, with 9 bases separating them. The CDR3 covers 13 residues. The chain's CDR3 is CASSLGEQAEAFF. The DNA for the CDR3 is TGTGCCAGCAGCTTAGGAGAGCAAGCTGAAGCTTTCTTT.